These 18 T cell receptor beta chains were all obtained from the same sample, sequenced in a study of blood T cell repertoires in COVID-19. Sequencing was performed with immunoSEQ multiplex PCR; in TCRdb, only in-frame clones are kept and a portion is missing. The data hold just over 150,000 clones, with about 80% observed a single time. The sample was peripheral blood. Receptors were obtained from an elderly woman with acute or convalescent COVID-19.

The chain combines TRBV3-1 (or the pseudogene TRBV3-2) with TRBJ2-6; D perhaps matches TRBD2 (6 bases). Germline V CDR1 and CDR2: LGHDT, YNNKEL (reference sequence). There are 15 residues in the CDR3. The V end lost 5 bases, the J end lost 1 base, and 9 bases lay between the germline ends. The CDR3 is CASSEGLSGANVLTF. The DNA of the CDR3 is TGTGCCAGCAGCGAGGGACTTTCTGGGGCCAACGTCCTGACTTTC.

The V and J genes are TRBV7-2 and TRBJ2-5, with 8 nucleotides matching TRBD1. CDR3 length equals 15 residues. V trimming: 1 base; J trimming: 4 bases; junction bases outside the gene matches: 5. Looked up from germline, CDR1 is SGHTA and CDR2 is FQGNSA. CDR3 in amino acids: CASSLVPGGPETQYF. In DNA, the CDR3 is TGTGCCAGCAGCTTAGTCCCAGGGGGCCCAGAGACCCAGTACTTC. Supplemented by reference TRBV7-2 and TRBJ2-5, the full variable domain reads GAGVSQSPSNKVTEKGKDVELRCDPISGHTALYWYRQSLGQGLEFLIYFQGNSAPDKSGLPSDRFSAERTGGSVSTLTIQRTQQEDSAVYLCASSLVPGGPETQYFGPGTRLLVL.

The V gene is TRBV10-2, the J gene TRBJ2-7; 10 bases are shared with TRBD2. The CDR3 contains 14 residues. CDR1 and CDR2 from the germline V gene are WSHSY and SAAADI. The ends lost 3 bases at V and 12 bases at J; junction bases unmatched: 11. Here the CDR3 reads CASSDKREGHPGYF. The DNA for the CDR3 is TGCGCCAGCAGTGACAAGCGGGAGGGACACCCTGGGTACTTC.

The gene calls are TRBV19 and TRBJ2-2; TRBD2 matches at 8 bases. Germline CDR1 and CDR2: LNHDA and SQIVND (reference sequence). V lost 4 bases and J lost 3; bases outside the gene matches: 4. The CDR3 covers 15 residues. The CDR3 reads CASSRQAGDTGELFF. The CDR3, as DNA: TGTGCCAGTAGTAGGCAAGCGGGAGACACCGGGGAGCTGTTTTTT. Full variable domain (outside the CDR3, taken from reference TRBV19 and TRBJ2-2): DGGITQSPKYLFRKEGQNVTLSCEQNLNHDAMYWYRQDPGQGLRLIYYSQIVNDFQKGDIAEGYSVSREKKESFPLTVTSAQKNPTAFYLCASSRQAGDTGELFFGEGSRLTVL.

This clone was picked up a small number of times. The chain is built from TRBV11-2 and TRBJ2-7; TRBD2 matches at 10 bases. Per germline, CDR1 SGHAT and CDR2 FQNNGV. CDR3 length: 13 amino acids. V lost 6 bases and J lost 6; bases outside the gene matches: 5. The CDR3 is CASRTAGGAEQYF. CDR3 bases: TGTGCCAGCAGGACAGCGGGAGGGGCCGAGCAGTACTTC.

The CDR3 nucleotides are TGCGCCAGCAGTGCCGGTTCTGCCTACGAGCAGTACTTC. Amino acids: CASSAGSAYEQYF. V gene TRBV10-1 combines with J gene TRBJ2-7, with unresolved D. Trimming removed 4 bases from V and 2 bases from J, with 9 bases in between. Germline lookup yields CDR1 WNHNN and CDR2 SYGVQD (reference sequence). This CDR3 comprises 13 residues.

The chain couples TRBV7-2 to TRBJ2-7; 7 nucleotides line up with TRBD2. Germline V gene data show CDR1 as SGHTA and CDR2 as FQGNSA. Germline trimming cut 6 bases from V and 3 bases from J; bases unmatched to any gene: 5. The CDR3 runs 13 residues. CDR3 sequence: CASRVAGYYEQYF. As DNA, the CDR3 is TGTGCCAGCAGAGTAGCGGGCTACTACGAGCAGTACTTC.

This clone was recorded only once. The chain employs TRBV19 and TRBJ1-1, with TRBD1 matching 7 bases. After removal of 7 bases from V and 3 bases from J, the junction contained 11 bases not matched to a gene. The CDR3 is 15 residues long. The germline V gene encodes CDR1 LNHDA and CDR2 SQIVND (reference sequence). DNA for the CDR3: TGTGCCAGTACGCGTACCCGACAGGGAGACACTGAAGCTTTCTTT. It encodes CASTRTRQGDTEAFF. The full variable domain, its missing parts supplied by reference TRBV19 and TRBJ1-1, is DGGITQSPKYLFRKEGQNVTLSCEQNLNHDAMYWYRQDPGQGLRLIYYSQIVNDFQKGDIAEGYSVSREKKESFPLTVTSAQKNPTAFYLCASTRTRQGDTEAFFGQGTRLTVV.

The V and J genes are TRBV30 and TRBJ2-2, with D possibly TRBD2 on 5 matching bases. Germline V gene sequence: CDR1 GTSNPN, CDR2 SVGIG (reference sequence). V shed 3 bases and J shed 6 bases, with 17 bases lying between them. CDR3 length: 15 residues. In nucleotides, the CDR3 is TGTGCCTGGAGCGCCCTGAGGGCCGGGGCCGGGGAGCTGTTTTTT. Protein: CAWSALRAGAGELFF.

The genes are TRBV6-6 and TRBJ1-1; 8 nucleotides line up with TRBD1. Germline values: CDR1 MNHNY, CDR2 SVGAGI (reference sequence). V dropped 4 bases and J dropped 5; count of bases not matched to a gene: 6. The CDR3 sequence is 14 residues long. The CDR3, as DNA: TGTGCCAGCAGTTCGACAGGGGCGAGGACTGAAGCTTTCTTT. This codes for CASSSTGARTEAFF.

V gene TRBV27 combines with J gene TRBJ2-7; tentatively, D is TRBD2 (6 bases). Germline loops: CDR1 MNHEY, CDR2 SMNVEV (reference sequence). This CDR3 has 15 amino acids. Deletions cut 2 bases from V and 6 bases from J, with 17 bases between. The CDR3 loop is CASSLVWQGGPEQYF. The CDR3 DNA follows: TGTGCCAGCAGTTTAGTGTGGCAGGGAGGCCCCGAGCAGTACTTC.

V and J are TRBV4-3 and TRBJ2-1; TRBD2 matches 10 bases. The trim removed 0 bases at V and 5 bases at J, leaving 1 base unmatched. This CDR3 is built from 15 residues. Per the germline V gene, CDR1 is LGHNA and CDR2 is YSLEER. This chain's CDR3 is CASSQEGLADNEQFF. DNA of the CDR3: TGCGCCAGCAGCCAAGAAGGACTAGCGGACAATGAGCAGTTCTTC.

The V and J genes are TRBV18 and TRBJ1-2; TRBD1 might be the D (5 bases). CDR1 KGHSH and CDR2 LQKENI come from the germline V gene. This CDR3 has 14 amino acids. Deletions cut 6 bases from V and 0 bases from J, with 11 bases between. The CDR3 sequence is CASSGGLANYGYTF. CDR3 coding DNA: TGTGCCAGCTCCGGGGGGTTAGCTAACTATGGCTACACCTTC. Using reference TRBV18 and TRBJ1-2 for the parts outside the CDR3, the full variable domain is NAGVMQNPRHLVRRRGQEARLRCSPMKGHSHVYWYRQLPEEGLKFMVYLQKENIIDESGMPKERFSAEFPKEGPSILRIQQVVRGDSAAYFCASSGGLANYGYTFGSGTRLTVV.

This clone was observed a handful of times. CDR3 sequence reads: CASSQSWTGDQPQHF. The CDR3 DNA sequence: TGTGCCAGCAGCCAATCGTGGACAGGAGATCAGCCCCAGCATTTT. The V and J genes are TRBV4-2 and TRBJ1-5; 7 bases are shared with TRBD1. Losses at the gene ends were 2 bases for V and 5 bases for J; bases not matched to a gene: 6. Germline CDR1 is LGHNA and CDR2 is YNFKEQ. The CDR3 runs 15 residues.

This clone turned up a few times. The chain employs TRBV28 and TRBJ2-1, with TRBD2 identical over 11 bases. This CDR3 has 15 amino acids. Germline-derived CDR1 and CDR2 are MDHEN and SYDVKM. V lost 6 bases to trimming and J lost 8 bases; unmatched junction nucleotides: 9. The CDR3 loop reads CASRTTSGRAYEQFF. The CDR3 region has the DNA TGTGCCAGCAGAACAACTAGCGGGAGAGCGTATGAGCAGTTCTTC.

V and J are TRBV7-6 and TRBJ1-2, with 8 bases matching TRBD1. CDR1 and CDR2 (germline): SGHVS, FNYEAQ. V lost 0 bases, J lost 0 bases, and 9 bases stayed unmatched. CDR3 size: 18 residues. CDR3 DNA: TGTGCCAGCAGCTTAGCGGCGGCAGGGGGCCGTTCTAACTATGGCTACACCTTC. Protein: CASSLAAAGGRSNYGYTF.

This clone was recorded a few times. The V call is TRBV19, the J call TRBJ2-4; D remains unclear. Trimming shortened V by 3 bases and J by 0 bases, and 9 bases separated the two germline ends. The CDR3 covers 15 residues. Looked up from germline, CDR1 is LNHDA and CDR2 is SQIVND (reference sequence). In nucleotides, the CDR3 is TGTGCCAGTAGTATTTCAAGCGTAGCCAAAAACATTCAGTACTTC. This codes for CASSISSVAKNIQYF.

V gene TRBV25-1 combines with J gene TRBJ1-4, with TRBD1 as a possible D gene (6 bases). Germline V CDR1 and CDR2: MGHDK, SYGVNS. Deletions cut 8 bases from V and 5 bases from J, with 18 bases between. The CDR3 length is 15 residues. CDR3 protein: CASGRSRGVNEKLFF. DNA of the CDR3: TGTGCCAGCGGAAGGTCCAGGGGAGTAAATGAAAAACTGTTTTTT.